The 12 T cell receptor beta chains in this list originate from one sample, sequenced in a study of blood T cell repertoires in COVID-19. Produced via immunoSEQ multiplex PCR; TCRdb's table is partial and in-frame only. The sample contains 90,000 to 120,000 clones, approximately 84% of which appear only once. Sequences were obtained from peripheral blood. These receptors came from a human donor in a cohort sampled during active COVID-19.

The chain is built from TRBV28 and TRBJ2-7; 8 bases align to TRBD2. Germline V gene lookup returns CDR1 MDHEN and CDR2 SYDVKM. The junction had 9 bases not matched to a gene; V was cut back by 6 bases and J by 2 bases. The CDR3 runs to 15 residues. In DNA form, the CDR3 reads TGTGCCAGCAGCCTAAGCGGGAGCGGCGCCTACGAGCAGTACTTC. It translates to CASSLSGSGAYEQYF.

This rearrangement joins TRBV7-2 to TRBJ1-2; 9 bases are shared with TRBD1. Germline V CDR1 and CDR2: SGHTA, FQGNSA. The CDR3 length is 14 residues. Trimming at V came to 1 base and at J to 7 bases, leaving 4 bases not matched to a gene. As DNA, the CDR3 is TGTGCCAGCAGCTTAGTCGGGACAGGGAGTGGCTACACCTTC. It yields the protein CASSLVGTGSGYTF.

J is TRBJ1-2 and V is TRBV4-3; D call uncertain. V was cut by 0 bases and J by 0 bases, with 17 bases left in between. The CDR3 length is 18 residues. The germline V gene has CDR1 LGHNA and CDR2 YSLEER. In nucleotides, the CDR3 is TGCGCCAGCAGCCAAGATCTGGCATCTCGGGGTACTAACTATGGCTACACCTTC. It is translated as CASSQDLASRGTNYGYTF.

The rearrangement links TRBV27 to TRBJ1-6, with 7 positions matching TRBD1. Germline V CDR1 and CDR2: MNHEY, SMNVEV (reference sequence). The CDR3 has 12 amino acids. After removal of 9 bases from V and 4 bases from J, the junction contained 0 bases not matched to a gene. Here the CDR3 DNA reads TGTGCCAGGGACAGGTATAATTCACCCCTCCACTTT. This codes for CARDRYNSPLHF.

This clone was picked up a small number of times. The V call is TRBV12-3 or TRBV12-4, the J call TRBJ1-5; D gene unclear. CDR3 length: 13 residues. V shed 5 bases and J shed 5 bases, with 10 bases lying between them. In DNA, the CDR3 is TGTGCCAGCAGTCCAGGACTAGATCAGCCCCAGCATTTT. As protein: CASSPGLDQPQHF.

The chain joins TRBV5-1 to TRBJ2-1; 9 positions match TRBD1. The J segment lost 8 bases and the V segment lost 1 base, leaving 10 bases of the junction unmatched. Germline V gene data show CDR1 as SGHRS and CDR2 as YFSETQ. The CDR3 is 16 residues long. The CDR3 sequence is CASSLHPGQGYDEQFF. DNA of the CDR3: TGCGCCAGCAGCTTGCATCCGGGACAGGGATACGATGAGCAGTTCTTC. The variable domain in full, with the rest retrieved from reference TRBV5-1 and TRBJ2-1, is KAGVTQTPRYLIKTRGQQVTLSCSPISGHRSVSWYQQTPGQGLQFLFEYFSETQRNKGNFPGRFSGRQFSNSRSEMNVSTLELGDSALYLCASSLHPGQGYDEQFFGPGTRLTVL.

The chain carries TRBV6-2 or TRBV6-3 and TRBJ1-2; D not resolved. CDR3 length: 17 amino acids. Between the trimmed V and J ends, which lost 6 bases and 4 bases, there was a span of 24 bases. Germline loops: CDR1 MNHEY, CDR2 SVGEGT. CDR3 bases: TGTGCCAGCAGCCTCCCGTGGGCGAGAGACATTTTCTATGGCTACACCTTC. Amino acids: CASSLPWARDIFYGYTF.

The gene calls are TRBV6-1 and TRBJ1-2; D uncertain. Between the trimmed V and J ends, which lost 1 base and 6 bases, there was a span of 12 bases. Germline V gene lookup returns CDR1 MNHNS and CDR2 SASEGT. This CDR3 is built from 14 residues. The CDR3 reads CASSEGHLANGYTF. CDR3 nucleotide sequence: TGTGCCAGCAGTGAAGGCCACCTGGCAAATGGCTACACCTTC.

The chain carries TRBV5-1 and TRBJ2-5, with 10 positions matching TRBD1. This CDR3 has 16 amino acids. V lost 4 bases to trimming and J lost 5 bases; unmatched junction nucleotides: 11. CDR1 is SGHRS and CDR2 is YFSETQ in the germline V gene. The CDR3 bases are TGCGCCAGCAGCACCTCGGGACAGGGGAGTTTCGAGACCCAGTACTTC. Translation: CASSTSGQGSFETQYF.

The V gene is TRBV7-8, the J gene TRBJ2-3, with 14 bases fitting TRBD2. With V trimmed by 0 bases and J by 10 bases, 3 bases remained unmatched. Per germline, CDR1 SGHVS and CDR2 FQNEAQ. The CDR3 runs to 15 residues. The CDR3 spells CASSLAGTSGSAQYF. The CDR3 DNA sequence: TGTGCCAGCAGCTTAGCGGGGACTAGCGGGAGTGCGCAGTATTTT.

CDR3 amino acids: CAWSPLDRYTGELFF. CDR3 sequence (DNA): TGTGCCTGGAGTCCCCTTGACAGGTACACCGGGGAGCTGTTTTTT. The chain has TRBV30 and TRBJ2-2; possible D gene TRBD1, 6 bases. The CDR3 sequence is 15 residues long. CDR1 is GTSNPN and CDR2 is SVGIG in the germline V gene (reference sequence). Trimming took off 2 bases at V and 3 bases at J, with 13 bases between the two ends.

The chain couples TRBV28 to TRBJ1-2, with D perhaps matching TRBD1 (5 bases). V was clipped by 1 base and J by 4 bases, with 7 bases between them. The CDR3 spans 13 residues. CDR1 MDHEN and CDR2 SYDVKM come from the germline V gene. As DNA, the CDR3 is TGTGCCAGCAGTTTATCCGGGGGCTATGGCTACACCTTC. Protein sequence: CASSLSGGYGYTF.